Listed below are T cell receptor beta chains from one sample, sequenced in a study of PD-1 blockade in classical Hodgkin lymphoma. Repertoires were generated with immunoSEQ multiplex PCR, while TCRdb's copy carries only in-frame clones and drops some. The table shows tens of thousands of clones, with roughly 77% occurring only once. Sequencing was performed on peripheral blood mononuclear cells (PBMCs), taken before the second cycle of nivolumab. The origin of the receptors is a human donor with classical Hodgkin lymphoma. The CDR3 runs from the conserved cysteine through the conserved F or W.

J gene | V gene | CDR3 protein
TRBJ2-5 | TRBV21-1 | CASSKAGRIQETQYF
TRBJ2-7 | TRBV5-4 | CASSSVLAGVYEQYF
TRBJ1-2 | TRBV6-6 | CASGGGYTF
TRBJ1-1 | TRBV30 | CAWRETGNTEAFF
TRBJ1-2 | TRBV19 | CASSVPREQGRDGYTF
TRBJ1-3 | TRBV6-1 | CASSETGNTIYF
TRBJ2-2 | TRBV5-4 | CASSTHRDTGELFF
TRBJ2-7 | TRBV10-1 | CASSESSYEQYF
TRBJ2-7 | TRBV4-3 | CASSQDQRGNTYEQYF
TRBJ2-1 | TRBV11-2 | CASSGRSNNEQFF
TRBJ2-1 | TRBV5-4 | CASSISGRALNEQFF
TRBJ1-1 | TRBV5-4 | CASSTGRRSFF
TRBJ1-2 | TRBV20-1 | CSASRRQAIFF
TRBJ2-5 | TRBV25-1 | CASSEGRTKETQYF
TRBJ2-3 | TRBV27 | CASSLTPGLAGGRISTDTQYF
TRBJ2-5 | TRBV5-8 | CASSPGQGSGETQYF
TRBJ1-3 | TRBV11-3 | CASSPWRSGNTIYF
TRBJ1-6 | TRBV7-6 | CASTTDSRSPLHF
TRBJ2-3 | TRBV19 | CASSIGGRSTDTQYF
TRBJ2-1 | TRBV7-2 | CASRALTSYNEQFF
TRBJ2-3 | TRBV28 | CASSLWRPSSTDTQYF
TRBJ1-2 | TRBV9 | CASSVQGANGYTF
TRBJ1-1 | TRBV9 | CASSVAGLGPGEAFF
TRBJ1-1 | TRBV27 | CASSPGQPSTEAFF
TRBJ1-2 | TRBV2 | CASSGSMGSYGYTF
TRBJ2-3 | TRBV4-3 | CASSQGNHATDTQYF
TRBJ1-5 | TRBV2 | CASSPNGQPQHF
TRBJ2-5 | TRBV19 | CASSLTGGVETQYF
TRBJ1-2 | TRBV19 | CASSRLQGTRTNYGYTF
TRBJ2-1 | TRBV19 | CASRRGLGEYNEQFF
TRBJ1-6 | TRBV6-5 | CASSPGQGNSPLHF
TRBJ2-5 | TRBV4-3 | CASSQFTGRGRETQYF
TRBJ1-3 | TRBV6-5 | CASKGDSSSGNTIYF
TRBJ1-4 | TRBV5-6 | CASSNPGQGEKLFF
TRBJ1-1 | TRBV5-5 | CASSWTGGLMYTEAFF
TRBJ1-5 | TRBV19 | CASSRSNQPQHF
TRBJ2-7 | TRBV4-3 | CASSPGRLADSYEQYF
TRBJ2-2 | TRBV27 | CASSLFVLDRGIFTGELFF
TRBJ2-7 | TRBV30 | CAWSVRVTYEQYF
TRBJ2-7 | TRBV18 | CASSPGTGGEQYF
TRBJ2-3 | TRBV4-3 | CASSQDWGLAGPRTQYF
TRBJ1-2 | TRBV27 | CASSSDTGGIYGYTF
TRBJ1-1 | TRBV7-9 | CASSLVVSRTTEAFF
TRBJ1-3 | TRBV4-3 | CASSQEPGEPNTIYF
TRBJ2-2 | TRBV19 | CASSPMWGGTGELFF
TRBJ2-7 | TRBV19 | CASSVGGESYEQYF